This T cell receptor (beta chain) appears in the sequencing data of a study of shared clonotypes between healthy human individuals. This CDR3 spans 15 amino acids. Germline V gives CDR1 SGDLS, CDR2 YYNGEE. V lost 0 bases and J 2 bases, leaving 10 bases between the germline ends. This clone occurred once. Its antigen is unknown. TCRdb's copy holds only in-frame clones and misses some; the assay was immunoSEQ multiplex PCR. The sample holds roughly 890,000 clones, roughly 92% seen once. Study outcomes and limitations: Naive subsets generally exceeded memory subsets in estimated richness.

Naive-designated CD8 cells lacked CD45RO, were positively enriched for CCR7, and omitted terminally differentiated effector memory CD45RA+ cells. Input material: naive CD8+ T cells sorted from blood. The gene calls are TRBV9 and TRBJ2-3, with D unclear. The TCR comes from a man younger than 40 in good health. The CDR3 bases are TGTGCCAGCAGCGTAGGGTCCCGAACCACAGATACGCAGTATTTT. It encodes CASSVGSRTTDTQYF.